Each of the 28 T cell receptor beta chains below was sequenced from the same sample in a study of metastatic and nonmetastatic thyroid tumors. Patients were all untreated before their thyroid surgery. TCRdb re-called the PCR reads through MiXCR. The sample records about 82,000 clones, 12% being singletons. The sequenced material came from tumor tissue. All receptors come from a female donor with papillary thyroid cancer or a benign thyroid nodule (not recorded which). Some clones in this sample may be carry-over from other donors' samples.

The V call is TRBV9, the J call TRBJ2-1, with TRBD2 identical over 8 bases. Looked up from germline, CDR1 is SGDLS and CDR2 is YYNGEE. CDR3 length equals 20 residues. J was trimmed by 0 bases and V by 0 bases; bases with no gene match: 14. The CDR3 bases are TGTGCCAGCAGCGTAGGAGGGGGACGTACTAGCGGCAGCTCCTACAATGAGCAGTTCTTC. Translating gives CASSVGGGRTSGSSYNEQFF.

This clone appeared a few times. J is TRBJ2-5 and V is TRBV2; 8 bases line up with TRBD1. Looked up from germline, CDR1 is SNHLY and CDR2 is FYNNEI. V shed 6 bases and J 1 base; nucleotides not matched to a gene: 13. The CDR3 totals 17 residues. The CDR3 loop reads CASSAFDRGSIQETQYF. CDR3 DNA: TGTGCCAGCAGCGCCTTCGACAGGGGAAGCATCCAAGAGACCCAGTACTTC. The full variable domain, rest sourced from reference TRBV2 and TRBJ2-5, is EPEVTQTPSHQVTQMGQEVILRCVPISNHLYFYWYRQILGQKVEFLVSFYNNEISEKSEIFDDQFSVERPDGSNFTLKIRSTKLEDSAMYFCASSAFDRGSIQETQYFGPGTRLLVL.

This clone was seen at least ten times. The V gene is TRBV20-1, the J gene TRBJ2-5, with TRBD2 matching over 7 bases. The CDR3 consists of 13 residues. Germline-derived CDR1 and CDR2 are DFQATT and SNEGSKA (reference sequence). V shed 1 base, J shed 5 bases, and the junction held 4 bases outside the gene matches. The CDR3 sequence: CSARGGGVETQYF. The CDR3 coding sequence is TGCAGTGCTAGAGGGGGAGGGGTCGAGACCCAGTACTTC.

In its sample, this clone was seen many times. V gene TRBV7-9 combines with J gene TRBJ2-5; TRBD2 matches at 13 bases. The CDR3 is made up of 15 amino acids. Germline CDR1 SEHNR, CDR2 FQNEAQ (reference sequence). Trimming took 1 base from V and 5 from J; bases not matched to a gene: 1. CDR3 nucleotides: TGTGCCAGCAGCTTAGGACTAGCGGGAGGTGAGACCCAGTACTTC. The encoded protein is CASSLGLAGGETQYF.

Many counts were recorded for this clone. Other DNA sequences in this sample translate to the same CDR3. This chain uses TRBV5-1 with TRBJ2-5; D is uncertain. From germline, CDR1 is SGHRS and CDR2 YFSETQ. V lost 0 bases and J 5 bases, leaving 5 bases between the germline ends. CDR3 size: 12 residues. The CDR3 DNA follows: TGCGCCAGCAGCTTGGAAGGTGAGACCCAGTACTTC. Translated: CASSLEGETQYF. The complete variable domain, with remaining parts taken from reference TRBV5-1 and TRBJ2-5, reads KAGVTQTPRYLIKTRGQQVTLSCSPISGHRSVSWYQQTPGQGLQFLFEYFSETQRNKGNFPGRFSGRQFSNSRSEMNVSTLELGDSALYLCASSLEGETQYFGPGTRLLVL.

The table lists this clone with many counts. This rearrangement joins TRBV12-3 or TRBV12-4 to TRBJ2-7, with D unclear. CDR3 length equals 16 residues. Trimming stripped 2 bases from V and 0 bases from J, with 14 bases between. CDR3 sequence (DNA): TGTGCCAGCAGTTTAAGAAAAGGCTACATCTCCTACGAGCAGTACTTC. It codes for CASSLRKGYISYEQYF.

Only a few counts were recorded for this clone. This CDR3 is missing its conserved last phenylalanine or tryptophan, likely due to a read error. The chain links TRBV19 to TRBJ1-1, with a weak D call TRBD1 (5 bases). This CDR3 is 14 amino acids long. From germline, CDR1 is LNHDA and CDR2 SQIVND (reference sequence). With 3 bases removed from V and 1 base from J, the gap between germline ends came to 9 bases. CDR3: CASSIQGPNTEAFS. CDR3 DNA: TGTGCCAGTAGTATCCAGGGACCGAACACTGAAGCTTTCTCT.

This clone was seen repeatedly, ten times or more. At the DNA level, this CDR3 is encoded by other sequences in the same sample as well. This chain joins TRBV7-6 and TRBJ1-1; D ambiguous. V lost 4 bases, J lost 2 bases, and 8 bases lay in between. CDR1 SGHVS and CDR2 FNYEAQ come from the germline V gene. The CDR3 consists of 13 residues. As DNA, the CDR3 is TGTGCCAGCAGCTCCGCAGATAACACTGAAGCTTTCTTT. It is translated as CASSSADNTEAFF.

At least ten counts were recorded for this clone. Distinct nucleotide sequences in the sample also encode this CDR3. The chain employs TRBV9 and TRBJ2-2, with D maybe TRBD2 (5 bases). Trimming took 2 bases from V and 5 from J, leaving 16 bases between them. The CDR3 runs 16 residues. Germline lookup yields CDR1 SGDLS and CDR2 YYNGEE. CDR3 sequence: CASSVGITSGTGELFF. In DNA, the CDR3 is TGTGCCAGCAGCGTCGGGATTACGAGTGGGACCGGGGAGCTGTTTTTT.

This clone appeared many times. A much larger clone lies a single base off, so this may be a read error. The chain recombines TRBV20-1 with TRBJ1-1, with a weak D call TRBD1 (6 bases). Germline CDR1 is DFQATT and CDR2 is SNEGSKA (reference sequence). The CDR3 length is 16 residues. The CDR3 nucleotides are TGCAGTGCTGGATCGGGACACCTCTTCGAAGGCACTGAAGCTCTCTTT. This codes for CSAGSGHLFEGTEALF.

In its sample, this clone was seen a few times. This may stem from a read error, because a much larger clone lies one nucleotide away. The chain links TRBV29-1 to TRBJ2-7; D is possibly TRBD2 (6 bases). CDR1 and CDR2 (germline): SQVTM, ANQGSEA. The CDR3 is 13 residues long. Trimming shortened V by 5 bases and J by 7 bases, and 18 bases separated the two germline ends. The CDR3 DNA follows: TGCAGCGTTCTCCCACTATCGGGAGAGGAGCAGTACTTC. This translates into CSVLPLSGEEQYF.

This clone has ten or more counts. The DNA of the CDR3 is TGCAGTGCTAGACCAATGACAGGGGAGGGGTCACCCCTCCACTTT. It is translated as CSARPMTGEGSPLHF. J is TRBJ1-6 and V is TRBV20-1; 8 nucleotides match TRBD1. J gave up 10 bases and V 2 bases, and 10 bases lay outside the gene matches. Germline loops: CDR1 DFQATT, CDR2 SNEGSKA (reference sequence). The CDR3 is made up of 15 amino acids.

The chain couples TRBV7-3 to TRBJ2-6; D gene unclear. Germline CDR1 is SGHTA and CDR2 is FQGTGA. Trimming removed 3 bases at V and 8 bases at J, with 11 bases between. The CDR3 totals 14 residues. The chain's CDR3 is CASSFLAGSNVLTF. The CDR3 DNA sequence: TGTGCCAGCAGCTTTTTAGCTGGTTCCAACGTCCTGACTTTC.

This clone was seen many times. The chain is built from TRBV28 and TRBJ2-5, with TRBD1 identical over 11 bases. The germline V gene has CDR1 MDHEN and CDR2 SYDVKM. J lost 5 bases, V lost 8 bases, and 4 bases had no gene match. This CDR3 region has 13 residues. CDR3 region: CASAGQGGETQYF. The CDR3 DNA follows: TGTGCCAGCGCGGGACAGGGGGGGGAGACCCAGTACTTC.

This clone was detected many times. The CDR3: CASSIAARGFGNIQYF. CDR3 in DNA: TGTGCCAGTAGTATAGCCGCCAGGGGTTTCGGAAACATTCAGTACTTC. This sequence joins TRBV19 and TRBJ2-4, with D maybe TRBD1 (6 bases). The germline gives CDR1 LNHDA, CDR2 SQIVND (reference sequence). This CDR3 comprises 16 residues. V was cut by 1 base and J by 6 bases, with 16 bases left in between.

This clone showed up many times. The gene calls are TRBV4-1 and TRBJ2-3, with D possibly being TRBD1 (7 bases). The V gene lost 4 bases and the J gene lost 9 bases, with 20 bases spanning the gap. Looked up from germline, CDR1 is MGHRA and CDR2 is YSYEKL. The CDR3 sequence is 15 residues long. The DNA for the CDR3 is TGCGCCAGCAGCCCCAGGGGGGATTGGGCAGTGACGCAGTATTTT. Translating gives CASSPRGDWAVTQYF.

This clone was seen repeatedly, ten times or more. The V and J genes are TRBV20-1 and TRBJ2-7; possibly TRBD2 for D (6 bases). The CDR3 contains 14 residues. Germline V gives CDR1 DFQATT, CDR2 SNEGSKA (reference sequence). Trimming removed 4 bases from V and 0 bases from J, with 13 bases in between. The CDR3 region has the DNA TGCAGTGCTAAGGGACTGCGGAGCTCCTACGAGCAGTACTTC. Amino acid sequence: CSAKGLRSSYEQYF.

As regards this clone: One junction end does not reproduce the germline sequence, and a read error may be involved. The J gene is TRBJ2-7, the V gene TRBV5-5; D tentatively reads TRBD1 or TRBD2 (6 bases each). The CDR3 consists of 14 residues. Germline V CDR1 and CDR2: SGHKS, YYEKEE (reference sequence). This CDR3 reads CASSLWGAGYDQYF. In nucleotides, the CDR3 is TGTGCCAGCAGCTTGTGGGGGGCTGGATACGATCAGTACTTC.

This chain links TRBV20-1 with TRBJ2-3; 8 nucleotides match TRBD2. The V gene's germline CDR1 is DFQATT and CDR2 SNEGSKA (reference sequence). With V trimmed by 3 bases and J by 3 bases, 14 bases remained unmatched. The CDR3 length is 17 residues. The CDR3 DNA is TGCAGTGCTAGTCCCGCTTTGGGCGGGAGGCTGACAGATACGCAGTATTTT. Translated: CSASPALGGRLTDTQYF.

With regard to this clone: A much larger clone sits a single nucleotide away, making a read error possible. The chain has TRBV19 and TRBJ2-5; 7 bases fit TRBD1. This CDR3 region has 13 residues. Germline loops: CDR1 LNHDA, CDR2 SQIVND (reference sequence). Losses at the gene ends were 10 bases for V and 1 base for J; bases not matched to a gene: 6. CDR3 loop: CATDRALQETQYF. CDR3 nucleotide sequence: TGTGCCACCGACAGGGCCCTCCAAGAGACCCAGTACTTC.

There are many counts of this clone. Written as DNA, the CDR3 is TGCAGCGTTGAGCGACAGGGAGGCTACGAGCAGTACTTC. Its translation is CSVERQGGYEQYF. The rearrangement joins TRBV29-1 to TRBJ2-7, with D tentatively TRBD1 (7 bases). This CDR3 region has 13 residues. V was shortened by 3 bases and J by 3 bases, with 12 bases between the two germline ends. Germline CDR1 reads SQVTM; CDR2 reads ANQGSEA.

The sample holds many counts of this clone. This sequence joins TRBV7-6 and TRBJ2-5; 10 nucleotides align to TRBD2. Germline values: CDR1 SGHVS, CDR2 FNYEAQ. V lost 1 base to trimming and J lost 5 bases; unmatched junction nucleotides: 4. This CDR3 comprises 15 residues. The CDR3: CASSLGAGGRETQYF. In DNA form, the CDR3 reads TGTGCCAGCAGCTTAGGAGCGGGAGGGAGGGAGACCCAGTACTTC.

This clone is termed medium-sized. The gene calls are TRBV12-3 or TRBV12-4 and TRBJ2-1; 8 bases map to TRBD2. V trimming: 3 bases; J trimming: 5 bases; junction bases outside the gene matches: 6. The CDR3 has 15 amino acids. The CDR3 reads CASSLAGGLNNEQFF. As DNA, the CDR3 is TGTGCCAGCAGTTTGGCGGGAGGTCTAAACAATGAGCAGTTCTTC.

This clone came up many times. V is TRBV9 and J is TRBJ2-2; D might be TRBD1 (6 bases). Germline V gives CDR1 SGDLS, CDR2 YYNGEE. The CDR3 spans 14 residues. V lost 1 base and J lost 3, with 7 bases in between. The CDR3 coding sequence is TGTGCCAGCAGCGTAAGGACAGACACCGGGGAGCTGTTTTTT. Translated: CASSVRTDTGELFF.

This clone was counted many times. One junction end disagrees with the germline gene, perhaps due to a read error. Other DNA variants within this sample encode the same CDR3. The chain uses TRBV30 and TRBJ2-6; D is perhaps TRBD1 (5 bases). The CDR3 has 15 amino acids. Germline V gene lookup returns CDR1 GTSNPN and CDR2 SVGIG (reference sequence). CDR3 in amino acids: CAWSVLFSGANVLTF. The CDR3 DNA reads as TGTGCCTGGAGTGTACTCTTCTCTGGGGCCAACGTCCTGACCTTC.

This clone was seen ten or more times. The V gene is TRBV10-3, the J gene TRBJ2-6; either TRBD1 or TRBD2 may fit D (6 bases each). This CDR3 is 19 amino acids long. The germline CDR1 and CDR2 sequences are ENHRY and SYGVKD. V lost 3 bases and J lost 0, with 18 bases in between. CDR3 amino acids: CAISDRGVGRASGANVLTF. The CDR3 DNA reads as TGTGCCATCAGTGATAGGGGGGTAGGACGAGCCTCTGGGGCCAACGTCCTGACTTTC.

In this sample, this clone turned up a few times. This chain connects TRBV29-1 to TRBJ2-2, with unresolved D. CDR1 SQVTM and CDR2 ANQGSEA come from the germline V gene. Trimming took 3 bases from V and 0 from J, leaving 11 bases between them. CDR3 length equals 15 residues. The CDR3 reads CSVEALNANTGELFF. The CDR3 DNA reads TGCAGCGTTGAGGCACTGAACGCGAACACCGGGGAGCTGTTTTTT.

This clone was found many times. The V call is TRBV5-1, the J call TRBJ1-1, with D unclear. The CDR3 loop spans 14 amino acids. Trimming left V 4 bases short and J 1 base short, with 11 bases between. Germline V gene lookup returns CDR1 SGHRS and CDR2 YFSETQ. CDR3 loop: CASSLSVGNTEAFF. The CDR3 coding sequence is TGCGCCAGCAGCCTCTCGGTCGGGAACACTGAAGCTTTCTTT.